A single sample gave rise to the 25 T cell receptor beta chains below, sequenced in a study of T cell repertoires in cytomegalovirus infection. MiXCR was run by TCRdb on the reads, yielding one entry per CDR3 protein. The sample yields 310,000 or so distinct CDR3 sequences, about 9.2% seen once. Source material: PBMCs. These receptors all stem from a human donor in good health (CMV status not recorded). Some clones in this sample may be carry-over from other donors' samples.

The chain couples TRBV6-6 to TRBJ1-1, with TRBD1 matching 8 bases. CDR1 is MNHNY, CDR2 SVGAGI, per germline (reference sequence). The CDR3 runs to 16 residues. With V trimmed by 5 bases and J by 3 bases, 11 bases remained unmatched. This chain's CDR3 is CASSPGGQGRDTEAFF. As DNA, the CDR3 is TGTGCCAGCAGTCCAGGGGGCCAGGGACGGGACACTGAAGCTTTCTTT.

The rearrangement links TRBV2 to TRBJ1-4, with unresolved D. The CDR3 has 11 residues. Trimming cost V 8 bases and J 3 bases, with 4 bases left between them. Germline CDR1 is SNHLY and CDR2 is FYNNEI. CDR3 DNA: TGTGCCAGCGGTTCTAATGAAAAACTGTTTTTT. Amino acid sequence: CASGSNEKLFF. The full variable domain, with the rest looked up from reference TRBV2 and TRBJ1-4, is EPEVTQTPSHQVTQMGQEVILRCVPISNHLYFYWYRQILGQKVEFLVSFYNNEISEKSEIFDDQFSVERPDGSNFTLKIRSTKLEDSAMYFCASGSNEKLFFGSGTQLSVL.

The table lists this clonotype with a few counts. The rearrangement links TRBV20-1 to TRBJ2-1; possible D gene TRBD2, 6 bases. Trimming removed 5 bases at V and 4 bases at J, with 18 bases between. This CDR3 has 15 residues. Per germline, CDR1 DFQATT and CDR2 SNEGSKA (reference sequence). CDR3 sequence: CSAGEAGLLYNEQFF. CDR3 in DNA: TGCAGTGCTGGGGAAGCCGGACTACTGTACAATGAGCAGTTCTTC.

This chain joins TRBV18 and TRBJ2-5; D is unclear. V lost 7 bases and J lost 2, with 11 bases in between. There are 13 residues in the CDR3. Germline CDR1 KGHSH, CDR2 LQKENI. CDR3 bases: TGTGCCAGCTTCTCCTCAGGACAAGAGACCCAGTACTTC. Its translation: CASFSSGQETQYF.

Ten or more counts support this clonotype. The V and J genes are TRBV7-2 and TRBJ2-1; D gene unclear. Germline lookup yields CDR1 SGHTA and CDR2 FQGNSA. The CDR3 is 14 residues long. V lost 5 bases and J 2 bases, leaving 10 bases between the germline ends. Here the CDR3 reads CASSPSPAYNEQFF. CDR3 coding DNA: TGTGCCAGCAGCCCCTCGCCGGCCTACAATGAGCAGTTCTTC.

This clonotype came up many times. V usage is TRBV19 and J usage is TRBJ1-2, with D unresolved. V was trimmed by 7 bases and J by 9 bases, leaving 24 bases between them. Germline V gene lookup returns CDR1 LNHDA and CDR2 SQIVND (reference sequence). The CDR3 is 15 amino acids. CDR3 in amino acids: CASNPTRDRGNRYTF. The CDR3 region has the DNA TGTGCCAGTAACCCCACGAGGGATCGCGGCAATCGCTACACCTTC.

This clonotype was counted at least ten times. This chain joins TRBV7-9 and TRBJ2-2; no reliable D call. CDR1 SEHNR and CDR2 FQNEAQ come from the germline V gene (reference sequence). CDR3 length equals 15 residues. The V gene lost 6 bases and the J gene lost 1 base, with 12 bases spanning the gap. This CDR3 reads CASRKVPENTGELFF. The CDR3 DNA is TGTGCCAGCAGAAAGGTCCCAGAGAACACCGGGGAGCTGTTTTTT.

This clonotype was seen at least ten times. V gene TRBV29-1 combines with J gene TRBJ2-1; 8 bases match TRBD1. Germline lookup yields CDR1 SQVTM and CDR2 ANQGSEA. With 7 bases clipped from V and 10 bases from J, the junction kept 6 bases outside the gene matches. This CDR3 spans 11 amino acids. The CDR3 region is CSGQGAGEQFF. In DNA, the CDR3 is TGCAGCGGGCAGGGGGCCGGGGAGCAGTTCTTC.

This clonotype has just one count. V is TRBV28 and J is TRBJ2-1, with D uncertain. CDR3 length equals 15 residues. The germline V and J ends were trimmed by 7 bases and 0 bases, with 13 bases remaining between them. The germline CDR1 and CDR2 sequences are MDHEN and SYDVKM. As DNA, the CDR3 is TGTGCCAGCAAAATCGTTCGTAGCTCCTACAATGAGCAGTTCTTC. Translation gives CASKIVRSSYNEQFF. Filled out from reference TRBV28 and TRBJ2-1, the complete variable domain reads DVKVTQSSRYLVKRTGEKVFLECVQDMDHENMFWYRQDPGLGLRLIYFSYDVKMKEKGDIPEGYSVSREKKERFSLILESASTNQTSMYLCASKIVRSSYNEQFFGPGTRLTVL.

This clonotype was observed at least ten times. The V call is TRBV6-2 or TRBV6-3, the J call TRBJ2-6, with D maybe TRBD2 (5 bases). The CDR3 is 18 amino acids. The V gene's germline CDR1 is MNHEY and CDR2 SVGEGT. Trimming pared 6 bases from V and 0 bases from J, leaving 18 bases between. As DNA, the CDR3 is TGTGCCAGCAGGCCGGGGAAGGCGTCAACCTCTGGGGCCAACGTCCTGACTTTC. It is translated as CASRPGKASTSGANVLTF.

This clonotype came up many times. V usage is TRBV28 and J usage is TRBJ1-4, with D tentatively TRBD1 (6 bases). Germline V gene sequence: CDR1 MDHEN, CDR2 SYDVKM. The CDR3 has 15 residues. V lost 5 bases and J 4 bases, leaving 14 bases between the germline ends. The CDR3, as DNA: TGTGCCAGCAGTCCCCGGGGGCAGCTTAATGAAAAACTGTTTTTT. Translating gives CASSPRGQLNEKLFF. The variable domain in full, completed from reference TRBV28 and TRBJ1-4, reads DVKVTQSSRYLVKRTGEKVFLECVQDMDHENMFWYRQDPGLGLRLIYFSYDVKMKEKGDIPEGYSVSREKKERFSLILESASTNQTSMYLCASSPRGQLNEKLFFGSGTQLSVL.

Many counts were recorded for this clonotype. The V call is TRBV6-6, the J call TRBJ2-7, with a tentative D call TRBD1 (6 bases). The CDR3 is 16 residues long. Germline CDR1 and CDR2: MNHNY and SVGAGI (reference sequence). V was shortened by 6 bases and J by 3 bases, with 21 bases between the two germline ends. CDR3: CASSPATGRLFYEQYV. The CDR3 DNA reads TGTGCCAGCAGCCCGGCGACAGGAAGGCTTTTCTACGAGCAGTACGTC.

This clonotype occurred a few times. This chain links TRBV20-1 with TRBJ2-5; 9 positions agree with TRBD1. Germline-derived CDR1 and CDR2 are DFQATT and SNEGSKA (reference sequence). V shed 6 bases and J 5 bases; nucleotides not matched to a gene: 16. This CDR3 contains 16 residues. In DNA, the CDR3 is TGCAGTGCATCCCAACGGGACAGGGACCCAATGGAGACCCAGTACTTC. It encodes CSASQRDRDPMETQYF.

This rearrangement joins TRBV11-3 to TRBJ2-1; 9 positions agree with TRBD2. Germline lookup yields CDR1 SGHNT and CDR2 YENEEA. Trimming removed 1 base from V and 9 bases from J; junction bases left unmatched: 1. The CDR3 has 13 residues. The CDR3 sequence: CASSLGTSAEQFF. In nucleotides, the CDR3 is TGTGCCAGCAGCTTAGGGACTAGCGCTGAGCAGTTCTTC.

In its sample, this clonotype was seen many times. CDR3 bases: TGTGCCAGCACTAATGGAGGGACCCCCTACGAGCAGTACGTC. Its translation: CASTNGGTPYEQYV. This chain connects TRBV28 to TRBJ2-7; D possibly corresponds to TRBD2 (6 bases). Looked up from germline, CDR1 is MDHEN and CDR2 is SYDVKM. The CDR3 runs to 14 residues. The V gene lost 7 bases and the J gene lost 2 bases, with 15 bases spanning the gap.

The chain combines TRBV9 with TRBJ2-1; D is unresolved. Trimming removed 0 bases from V and 3 bases from J, with 7 bases in between. Germline-derived CDR1 and CDR2 are SGDLS and YYNGEE. This CDR3 region has 14 residues. The CDR3 here is CASSVDGRYNEQFF. CDR3 bases: TGTGCCAGCAGCGTAGATGGCCGCTACAATGAGCAGTTCTTC. Full variable domain (rest looked up from reference TRBV9 and TRBJ2-1): DSGVTQTPKHLITATGQRVTLRCSPRSGDLSVYWYQQSLDQGLQFLIQYYNGEERAKGNILERFSAQQFPDLHSELNLSSLELGDSALYFCASSVDGRYNEQFFGPGTRLTVL.

There are many counts of this clonotype. This chain joins TRBV2 and TRBJ1-2, with D possibly TRBD1 on 5 matching bases. The length of the CDR3 is 14 residues. Germline V CDR1 and CDR2: SNHLY, FYNNEI. Trimming removed 6 bases from V and 8 bases from J, with 19 bases in between. The CDR3 sequence: CASSGFPSGGGYTF. CDR3 DNA: TGTGCCAGCAGCGGATTTCCCTCCGGGGGAGGCTACACCTTC.

This clonotype was observed a handful of times. The V gene is TRBV20-1, the J gene TRBJ2-7; 8 bases map to TRBD1. This CDR3 comprises 14 residues. CDR1 and CDR2 from the germline V gene are DFQATT and SNEGSKA (reference sequence). Here the CDR3 DNA reads TGCAGGGCTACCAGCGGACAGGGAATATCCGAGCAGTACGTC. This codes for CRATSGQGISEQYV.

The table lists this clonotype with many counts. CDR3 sequence (DNA): TGTGCCACCAGTGATCCGGGTGATGGCTACACCTTC. This translates into CATSDPGDGYTF. The rearrangement joins TRBV24-1 to TRBJ1-2; D not resolved. The CDR3 covers 12 residues. Trimming left V 3 bases short and J 6 bases short, with 7 bases between. Looked up from germline, CDR1 is KGHDR and CDR2 is SFDVKD.

This clonotype was seen at least ten times. The chain recombines TRBV9 with TRBJ1-1; D remains ambiguous. This CDR3 comprises 10 residues. The germline V gene has CDR1 SGDLS and CDR2 YYNGEE. The germline V and J ends were trimmed by 4 bases and 10 bases, with 8 bases remaining between them. Written as DNA, the CDR3 is TGTGCCAGCAGCCCCTCGCCAGCTTTCTTT. Encoded protein: CASSPSPAFF.

This clonotype was seen a handful of times. This rearrangement joins TRBV7-3 to TRBJ2-1, with TRBD1 as a possible D gene (6 bases). Trimming cost V 5 bases and J 8 bases, with 16 bases left between them. From germline, CDR1 is SGHTA and CDR2 FQGTGA. CDR3 length: 14 amino acids. Here the CDR3 reads CASSQRTDGDEQFF. CDR3 coding DNA: TGTGCCAGCAGCCAGCGGACAGACGGCGATGAGCAGTTCTTC.

The rearrangement uses TRBV3-1 and TRBJ1-6; D not certain. The CDR3 extends over 16 amino acids. Trimming pared 0 bases from V and 7 bases from J, leaving 13 bases between. Germline loops: CDR1 LGHDT, CDR2 YNNKEL (reference sequence). The CDR3 loop is CASSQDLVASNSPLHF. In nucleotides, the CDR3 is TGTGCCAGCAGCCAAGATTTAGTCGCTTCCAATTCACCCCTCCACTTT.

This clonotype was detected many times. This chain joins TRBV12-3 or TRBV12-4 and TRBJ2-5, with D tentatively TRBD2 (6 bases). There are 13 residues in the CDR3. V lost 8 bases to trimming and J lost 1 base, with 11 bases between them. The CDR3 nucleotides are TGTGCCAGCGGCCCGGGACTCCAAGAGACCCAGTACTTC. It codes for CASGPGLQETQYF.

This clonotype has more than one count but fewer than ten. V and J are TRBV29-1 and TRBJ2-1; 12 nucleotides agree with TRBD2. V lost 7 bases, J lost 6 bases, and 4 bases stayed unmatched. This CDR3 has 13 residues. Germline CDR1 reads SQVTM; CDR2 reads ANQGSEA. For the CDR3, the DNA is TGCAGCGATCTAGCGGGGGGGCCCAATGAGCAGTTCTTC. Protein product: CSDLAGGPNEQFF.

This clonotype was counted a few times. The chain employs TRBV28 and TRBJ2-3, with D perhaps matching TRBD2 (7 bases). The V end lost 6 bases, the J end lost 4 bases, and 14 bases lay between the germline ends. Germline V gives CDR1 MDHEN, CDR2 SYDVKM. This CDR3 has 14 amino acids. Here the CDR3 reads CASRGGGLADTQYF. Here the CDR3 DNA reads TGTGCCAGCAGAGGGGGGGGTCTTGCAGATACGCAGTATTTT.